Below are 4 T cell receptor beta chains sequenced from a single sample in a study of tumor-infiltrating T cells and Merkel cell polyomavirus. Every patient's tumor was robustly positive for Merkel cell polyomavirus Large T antigen on immunohistochemistry. Sequencing was performed with immunoSEQ multiplex PCR; in TCRdb, only in-frame clones are kept and a portion is missing. This sample yields about a thousand clones, of which 70% to 90% are seen a single time; about a fifth belongs to the top ten. The sequenced sample consisted of Merkel cell polyomavirus peptide tetramer+ CD8+ T cells sorted from blood. The source of these receptors is a man aged 55 to 70 with Merkel cell carcinoma.

This clone was picked up one time. This chain links TRBV2 with TRBJ1-6, with 10 bases that match TRBD1. The trim removed 11 bases at V and 9 bases at J, leaving 10 bases unmatched. Germline CDR1 reads SNHLY; CDR2 reads FYNNEI. This CDR3 is built from 14 residues. The CDR3 DNA sequence: TGTGCCGGGGCGAAGGGACAGGGGTCTTCACCCCTCCACTTT. Amino acids: CAGAKGQGSSPLHF.

The V and J genes are TRBV2 and TRBJ2-7, with a possible D match to TRBD2 (5 bases). Germline-derived CDR1 and CDR2 are SNHLY and FYNNEI. The CDR3 consists of 15 residues. V lost 5 bases and J lost 0, with 14 bases in between. The CDR3 DNA follows: TGTGCCAGCAGTCGCAGTCAAGGAGGCTCCTACGAGCAGTACTTC. Protein product: CASSRSQGGSYEQYF.

The V gene is TRBV25-1, the J gene TRBJ1-3; D is unresolved. The CDR3 has 11 amino acids. Deletions cut 6 bases from V and 8 bases from J, with 8 bases between. CDR1 is MGHDK, CDR2 SYGVNS, per germline. DNA for the CDR3: TGTGCCAGCAGGACTGGCGACACCATATATTTT. Translating gives CASRTGDTIYF. Together with reference TRBV25-1 and TRBJ1-3, the CDR3 gives the full variable domain: EADIYQTPRYLVIGTGKKITLECSQTMGHDKMYWYQQDPGMELHLIHYSYGVNSTEKGDLSSESTVSRIRTEHFPLTLESARPSHTSQYLCASRTGDTIYFGEGSWLTVV.

The J gene is TRBJ2-1, the V gene TRBV27; 8 nucleotides align to TRBD2. Losses at the gene ends were 5 bases for V and 4 bases for J; bases not matched to a gene: 7. The germline CDR1 and CDR2 sequences are MNHEY and SMNVEV (reference sequence). CDR3 length: 15 residues. The CDR3 nucleotides read TGTGCCAGCAGTAGCCTCGGGGGGGGATACAATGAGCAGTTCTTC. Its protein is CASSSLGGGYNEQFF.